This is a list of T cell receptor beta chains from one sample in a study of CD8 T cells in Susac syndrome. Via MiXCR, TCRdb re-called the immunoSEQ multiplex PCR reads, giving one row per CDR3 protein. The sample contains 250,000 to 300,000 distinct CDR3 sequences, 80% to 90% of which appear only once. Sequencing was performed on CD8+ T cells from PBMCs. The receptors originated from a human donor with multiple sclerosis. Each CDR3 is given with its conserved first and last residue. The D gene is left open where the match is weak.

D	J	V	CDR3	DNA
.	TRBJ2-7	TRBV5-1	CASSSRAAQEQYF	TGCGCCAGCAGCTCTCGGGCCGCTCAGGAGCAGTACTTC
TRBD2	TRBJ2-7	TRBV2	CASGSGTSGIRRSYEQYF	TGTGCCAGCGGGTCCGGGACTAGCGGGATACGGAGGTCCTACGAGCAGTACTTC
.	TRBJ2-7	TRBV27	CASSRGDPYEQYF	TGTGCCAGCAGTCGTGGGGACCCCTACGAGCAGTACTTC
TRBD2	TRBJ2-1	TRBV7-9	CASRSGLAGGPYNEQFF	TGTGCCAGCAGGTCCGGACTAGCGGGAGGCCCATACAATGAGCAGTTCTTC
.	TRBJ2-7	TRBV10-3	CAISDGGPYEQYF	TGTGCCATCAGTGACGGGGGGCCCTACGAGCAGTACTTC
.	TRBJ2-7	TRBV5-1	CASSLSAVLPYEQYF	TGCGCCAGCAGCTTGTCGGCAGTCCTCCCCTACGAGCAGTACTTC
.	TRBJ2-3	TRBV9	CASSVANPVGDTQYF	TGTGCCAGCAGCGTAGCTAACCCGGTTGGAGATACGCAGTATTTT
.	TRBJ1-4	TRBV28	CASSSGQSNNEKLFF	TGTGCCAGCAGTTCCGGACAGAGCAATAATGAAAAACTGTTTTTT
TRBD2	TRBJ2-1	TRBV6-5	CASSSSGVSYNEQFF	TGTGCCAGCAGTTCTAGCGGGGTTTCCTACAATGAGCAGTTCTTC
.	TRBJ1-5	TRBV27	CASSPSKRQPQHF	TGTGCCAGCAGTCCCTCTAAAAGGCAGCCCCAGCATTTT
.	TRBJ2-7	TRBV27	CASSPRWGRGNEQYF	TGTGCCAGCAGTCCTCGCTGGGGACGGGGGAACGAGCAGTACTTC
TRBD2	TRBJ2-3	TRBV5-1	CASSLDGRAVDTQYF	TGCGCCAGCAGCTTGGACGGGAGGGCAGTAGATACGCAGTATTTT
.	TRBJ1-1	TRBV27	CASSTGGQLTVAFF	TGTGCCAGCAGTACCGGGGGGCAGCTGACGGTAGCTTTCTTT
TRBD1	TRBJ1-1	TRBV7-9	CASSQRTGWTEAFF	TGTGCCAGCAGCCAGCGGACAGGATGGACTGAAGCTTTCTTT
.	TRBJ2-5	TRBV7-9	CASSLGWRQTYQETQYF	TGTGCCAGCAGCTTAGGGTGGCGGCAGACATACCAAGAGACCCAGTACTTC
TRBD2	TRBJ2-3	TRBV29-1	CSVEYVGRGADTQYF	TGCAGCGTTGAATATGTCGGGAGGGGCGCAGATACGCAGTATTTT